A single sample gave rise to the 7 T cell receptor beta chains below, sequenced in a study of blood T cell repertoires in COVID-19. Only in-frame clones appear in the TCRdb table, and some are missing; sequencing was by immunoSEQ multiplex PCR. The sample consists of 56,000 or so clones, around 84% of them appearing once. Sequencing input: peripheral blood. Receptor source: a woman aged 80 or over with acute or convalescent COVID-19.

The CDR3: CASSEGATNEKLFF. The DNA of the CDR3 is TGTGCCAGCAGTGAGGGCGCAACTAATGAAAAACTGTTTTTT. V gene TRBV6-1 combines with J gene TRBJ1-4; D unresolved. Trimming pared 3 bases from V and 0 bases from J, leaving 5 bases between. The CDR3 has 14 amino acids. The germline V gene has CDR1 MNHNS and CDR2 SASEGT.

The CDR3 protein is CASSSPRGGSYNEQFF. The DNA of the CDR3 is TGTGCCAGCAGCTCCCCCCGGGGAGGCTCCTACAATGAGCAGTTCTTC. V usage is TRBV5-4 and J usage is TRBJ2-1; weak D call: TRBD2 (6 bases). Germline-derived CDR1 and CDR2 are SGHNT and YYREEE (reference sequence). V lost 3 bases and J lost 0, with 13 bases in between. The CDR3 runs 16 residues.

The J gene is TRBJ1-2, the V gene TRBV19; 7 bases map to TRBD1. CDR3 size: 14 residues. V shed 6 bases and J 5 bases; nucleotides not matched to a gene: 9. Per the germline V gene, CDR1 is LNHDA and CDR2 is SQIVND (reference sequence). CDR3 nucleotides: TGTGCCAGTAGCCTGTCGACAGGGTATTATGGCTACACCTTC. This gives the protein CASSLSTGYYGYTF.

J is TRBJ2-3 and V is TRBV6-6; 8 nucleotides line up with TRBD2. Germline CDR1 reads MNHNY; CDR2 reads SVGAGI (reference sequence). This CDR3 region has 15 residues. The V gene end was trimmed by 5 bases and the J gene end by 7 bases; junction bases not matched to a gene: 11. CDR3 coding DNA: TGTGCCAGCAGTGCGGGGGGTCCGGGAGCCCATACGCAGTATTTT. Encoded protein: CASSAGGPGAHTQYF.

The chain recombines TRBV7-8 with TRBJ2-2; the D gene is possibly TRBD1 (5 bases). Germline V gene sequence: CDR1 SGHVS, CDR2 FQNEAQ. The V end was cut by 6 bases, the J end by 6 bases, with 17 bases between. The CDR3 runs to 15 residues. The CDR3 here is CASRKVGAGPGELFF. Here the CDR3 DNA reads TGTGCCAGCAGAAAGGTTGGGGCAGGGCCCGGGGAGCTGTTTTTT.

V and J are TRBV3-1 (or the pseudogene TRBV3-2) and TRBJ2-7, with TRBD2 matching 8 bases. V lost 4 bases and J lost 5; bases outside the gene matches: 13. The length of the CDR3 is 16 residues. Germline CDR1 LGHDT, CDR2 YNNKEL (reference sequence). Here the CDR3 reads CASSPLGGGIINEQYF. The CDR3 region has the DNA TGTGCCAGCAGCCCCTTGGGCGGGGGGATTATCAACGAGCAGTACTTC.

Concerning this clone: At one boundary the junction diverges from the germline segment, which might be a read error. This sequence joins TRBV7-2 and TRBJ2-3, with D possibly matching TRBD2 (6 bases). Germline values: CDR1 SGHTA, CDR2 FQGNSA. This CDR3 is built from 15 residues. The CDR3 here is CASSVAGTPTDTQYF. In DNA form, the CDR3 reads TGTGCCAGCAGCGTAGCCGGGACTCCCACAGATACGCAGTATTTT. The full variable domain, completed using reference TRBV7-2 and TRBJ2-3, is GAGVSQSPSNKVTEKGKDVELRCDPISGHTALYWYRQSLGQGLEFLIYFQGNSAPDKSGLPSDRFSAERTGGSVSTLTIQRTQQEDSAVYLCASSVAGTPTDTQYFGPGTRLTVL.